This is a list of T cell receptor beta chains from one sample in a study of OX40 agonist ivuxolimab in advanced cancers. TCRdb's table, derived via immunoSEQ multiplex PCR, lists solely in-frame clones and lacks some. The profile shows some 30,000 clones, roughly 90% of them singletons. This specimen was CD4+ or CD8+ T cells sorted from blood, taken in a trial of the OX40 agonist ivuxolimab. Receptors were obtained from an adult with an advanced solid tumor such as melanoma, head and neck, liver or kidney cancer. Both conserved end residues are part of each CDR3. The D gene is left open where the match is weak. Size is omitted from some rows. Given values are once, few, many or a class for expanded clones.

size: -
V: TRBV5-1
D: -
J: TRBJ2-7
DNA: TGCGCCAGCAGCTTGGCCGCGGCTAGATGGGACTACGAGCAGTACTTC
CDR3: CASSLAAARWDYEQYF

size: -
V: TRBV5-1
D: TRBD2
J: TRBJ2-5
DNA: TGCGCCAGCAGACTAGCGGGAGATTACGAGACCCAGTACTTC
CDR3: CASRLAGDYETQYF

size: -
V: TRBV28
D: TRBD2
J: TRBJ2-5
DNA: TGTGCCAGCAGTCCAACTAGCGGGAGTTCAAATAAGCAGTACTTC
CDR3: CASSPTSGSSNKQYF

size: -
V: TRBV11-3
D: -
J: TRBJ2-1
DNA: TGTGCCAGCAGCTTAAGAGAGGGGAAGCAGTTCTTC
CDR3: CASSLREGKQFF

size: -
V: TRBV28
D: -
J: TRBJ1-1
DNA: TGTGCCAGCAGTGAATCCCTTCAGAACACTGAAGCTTTCTTT
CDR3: CASSESLQNTEAFF

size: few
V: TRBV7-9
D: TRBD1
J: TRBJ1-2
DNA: TGTGCCAGCAGCTGGGGACAGGGCCGTGGCTACACCTTC
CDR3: CASSWGQGRGYTF

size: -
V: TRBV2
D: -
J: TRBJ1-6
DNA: TGTGCCAGCAAAAACAGGGATTCACCCCTCCACTTT
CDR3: CASKNRDSPLHF

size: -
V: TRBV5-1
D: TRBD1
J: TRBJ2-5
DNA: TGCGCCACAACCGGGACAGGGGGTCTTCAAGAGACCCAGTACTTC
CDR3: CATTGTGGLQETQYF

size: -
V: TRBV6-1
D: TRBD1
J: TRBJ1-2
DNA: TGTGCCAGCAGCGTCGGGACAGGGAAGAACTATGGCTACACCTTC
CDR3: CASSVGTGKNYGYTF

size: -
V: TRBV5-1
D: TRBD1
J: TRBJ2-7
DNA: TGCGCCAGCAGCCAGGGACAGGGGTTGGTGGGGGAGCAGTACTTC
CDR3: CASSQGQGLVGEQYF

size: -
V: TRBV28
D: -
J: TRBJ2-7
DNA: TGTGCCAGCAGTTTAGGACCCGTCTACGAGCAGTACTTC
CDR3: CASSLGPVYEQYF

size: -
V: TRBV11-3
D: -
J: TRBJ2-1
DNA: TGTGCCAGCAGCTTAGACCCTAGCTCCTACAATGAGCAGTTCTTC
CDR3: CASSLDPSSYNEQFF

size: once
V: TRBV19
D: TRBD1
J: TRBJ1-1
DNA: TGTGCCAGTAGGCGTCCAGGGGGCTCAGGCACTGAAGCTTTCTTT
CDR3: CASRRPGGSGTEAFF

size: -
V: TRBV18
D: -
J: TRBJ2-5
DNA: TGTGCCAGCTCACCACCCAATAGACAGGCAGAGACCCAGTACTTC
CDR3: CASSPPNRQAETQYF

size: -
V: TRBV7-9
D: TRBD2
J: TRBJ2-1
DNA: TGTGCCAGCAGGGAACTAGCGGGGGGCTATGAGCAGTTCTTC
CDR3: CASRELAGGYEQFF

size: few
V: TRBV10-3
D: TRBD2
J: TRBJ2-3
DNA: TGTGCCACCAAAGGTGGACTAGCGGGAGCAGATACGCAGTATTTT
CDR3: CATKGGLAGADTQYF

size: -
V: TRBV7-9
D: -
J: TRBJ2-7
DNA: TGTGCCAGCAGCTTAACAGGGTACCAGCAGTACTTC
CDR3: CASSLTGYQQYF

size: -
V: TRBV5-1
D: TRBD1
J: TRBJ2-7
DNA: TGCGCCAGCAGCTTGGCCCCGGGACAGCCTAGGGAGCAGTACTTC
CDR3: CASSLAPGQPREQYF

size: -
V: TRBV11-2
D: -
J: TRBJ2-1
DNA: TGTGCCAGCAGCTTAAGTCCAGGTGAGCAGTTCTTC
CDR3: CASSLSPGEQFF

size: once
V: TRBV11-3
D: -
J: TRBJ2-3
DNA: TGTGCCAGCAGCTTCGGGACAGATACGCAGTATTTT
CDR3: CASSFGTDTQYF

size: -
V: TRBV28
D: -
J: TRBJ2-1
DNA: TGTGCCAGCAGTTTACCCATGCAGGGCAGGCACAATGAGCAGTTCTTC
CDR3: CASSLPMQGRHNEQFF

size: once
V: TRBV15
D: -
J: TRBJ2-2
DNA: TGTGCCACCAGCAGAGATATCGGCGGTACCGGGGAGCTGTTTTTT
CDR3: CATSRDIGGTGELFF

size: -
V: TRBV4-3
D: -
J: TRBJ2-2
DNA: TGCGCCAGCAGCCAACCAGGGGGCGGGGGCACCGGGGAGCTGTTTTTT
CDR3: CASSQPGGGGTGELFF

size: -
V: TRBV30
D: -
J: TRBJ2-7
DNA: TGTGCCTGGAGCGTAAAATCCCCATTCAGTCAAAGGCCCTACGAGCAGTACTTC
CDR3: CAWSVKSPFSQRPYEQYF

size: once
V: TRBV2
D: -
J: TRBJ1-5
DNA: TGTGCCAGCAGGGTTGGCTATAGCAATCAGCCCCAGCATTTT
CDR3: CASRVGYSNQPQHF

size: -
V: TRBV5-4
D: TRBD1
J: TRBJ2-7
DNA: TGTGCCAGCAGCTTTGACAGGGGGAACGAGCAGTACTTC
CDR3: CASSFDRGNEQYF

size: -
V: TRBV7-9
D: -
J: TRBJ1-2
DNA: TGTGCCAGCAGCTCAGGCGGGGGGACGGGCGATGGCTACACCTTC
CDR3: CASSSGGGTGDGYTF

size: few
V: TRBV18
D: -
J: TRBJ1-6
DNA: TGTGCCAGCTCAGGAGGCACCTATAATTCACCCCTCCACTTT
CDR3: CASSGGTYNSPLHF

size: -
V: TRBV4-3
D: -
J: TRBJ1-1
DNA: TGCGCCAGCAGCCAAGATGGGAGGGGAGGGGTCTTT
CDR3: CASSQDGRGGVF